A single TCR beta chain is shown here with its context. The age range of participants was about 18 to 90 years, with residence in around 22 US areas. Participant-given clinical history determined each cohort assignment. The data were obtained in a study of blood T cell repertoires in COVID-19. Across the study: Material from acute and convalescent COVID-19 was sourced from the United States, Italy and Spain.

The CDR3 consists of 19 residues. The table came from immunoSEQ multiplex PCR; TCRdb's copy has only in-frame clones and leaves some out. The data hold more than 300,000 clones, with approximately 89% observed a single time. The V call is TRBV21-1, the J call TRBJ2-3; TRBD2 is the table's D call, not checked against the DNA. TRBV21-1 is a pseudogene locus. The TCR originated in a man aged 35 to 55 in a cohort exposed to, infected with or recovered from COVID-19 (not recorded which). Sequences were obtained from PBMCs or T cells enriched from blood (not recorded which). The CDR3, as DNA: TGTGCCAGCAGCTCCCGGGGAGGCAGAACCAATTCTAGCACAGATACGCAGTATTTT. Translation: CASSSRGGRTNSSTDTQYF.